This T cell receptor beta chain stems from a study of technical replicates of blood from several donors. Germline lookup yields CDR1 SGHTA and CDR2 FQGNSA. The CDR3 length is 15 residues. V was clipped by 5 bases and J by 4 bases, with 18 bases between them. The method was immunoSEQ multiplex PCR; TCRdb's version includes in-frame clones alone and lacks a portion of them. The sample gives about 80,000 clones, around 89% of which show up once; approximately 0.42% is in the top ten. Sequences were obtained from T cells isolated from PBMCs. The chain combines TRBV7-2 with TRBJ2-7; TRBD2 might be the D (6 bases). The clonotype was recovered from a human donor in good health. As DNA, the CDR3 is TGTGCCAGCAGCCCTGCAAGCGGGCTTACTTACGAGCAGTACTTC. This encodes CASSPASGLTYEQYF. The entire variable domain, with the rest obtained from reference TRBV7-2 and TRBJ2-7, is as follows: GAGVSQSPSNKVTEKGKDVELRCDPISGHTALYWYRQSLGQGLEFLIYFQGNSAPDKSGLPSDRFSAERTGGSVSTLTIQRTQQEDSAVYLCASSPASGLTYEQYFGPGTRLTVT.